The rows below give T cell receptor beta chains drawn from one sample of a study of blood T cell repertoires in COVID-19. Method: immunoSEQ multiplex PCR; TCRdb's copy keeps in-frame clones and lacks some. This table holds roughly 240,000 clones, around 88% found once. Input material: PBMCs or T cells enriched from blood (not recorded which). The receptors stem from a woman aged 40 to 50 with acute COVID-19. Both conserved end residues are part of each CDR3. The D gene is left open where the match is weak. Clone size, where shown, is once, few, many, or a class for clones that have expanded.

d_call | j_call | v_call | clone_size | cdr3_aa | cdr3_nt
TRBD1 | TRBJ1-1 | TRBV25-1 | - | CASSVDRVGSRAFF | TGTGCCAGCAGTGTGGACAGGGTTGGGTCTAGGGCTTTCTTT
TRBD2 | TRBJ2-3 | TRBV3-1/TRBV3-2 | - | CASSQEGYSERGDRTDTQYF | TGTGCCAGCAGCCAAGAAGGATACAGTGAGCGGGGGGATCGCACAGATACGCAGTATTTT
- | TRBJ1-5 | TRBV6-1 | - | CASSGREGLRDQPQHF | TGTGCCAGCAGTGGGAGAGAGGGACTTAGGGATCAGCCCCAGCATTTT
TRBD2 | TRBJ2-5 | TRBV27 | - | CASSRPGRLETQYF | TGTGCCAGCAGTAGGCCCGGGAGGCTCGAGACCCAGTACTTC
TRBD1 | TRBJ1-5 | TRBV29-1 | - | CSVVPTGGPNQPQHF | TGCAGCGTTGTACCGACAGGGGGCCCCAATCAGCCCCAGCATTTT
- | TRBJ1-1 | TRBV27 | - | CASRMATATGNTEAFF | TGTGCCAGCAGGATGGCTACAGCGACAGGGAACACTGAAGCTTTCTTT
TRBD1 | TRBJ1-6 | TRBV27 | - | CASSLDRGYSPLHF | TGTGCCAGCAGTTTGGACAGGGGGTATTCACCCCTCCACTTT
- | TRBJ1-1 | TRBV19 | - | CASSMRTNTEAFF | TGTGCCAGTAGTATGCGCACGAACACTGAAGCTTTCTTT
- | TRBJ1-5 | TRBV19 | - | CASRAPGESQPQHF | TGTGCCAGTAGGGCACCGGGGGAAAGTCAGCCCCAGCATTTT
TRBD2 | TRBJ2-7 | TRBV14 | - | CASSFGGGYEQYF | TGTGCCAGCAGCTTCGGGGGGGGCTACGAGCAGTACTTC
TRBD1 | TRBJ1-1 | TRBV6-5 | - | CASRAGGLNTEAFF | TGTGCCAGCAGGGCAGGGGGATTGAACACTGAAGCTTTCTTT
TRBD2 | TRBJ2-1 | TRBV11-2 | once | CASSPRGGAWNEQFF | TGTGCCAGCAGCCCCCGCGGGGGGGCCTGGAATGAGCAGTTCTTC
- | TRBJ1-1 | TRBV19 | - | CATSGGRPATEAFF | TGTGCCACCTCTGGAGGCAGGCCAGCCACTGAAGCTTTCTTT
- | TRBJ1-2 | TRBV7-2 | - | CASSLGSGERGYTF | TGTGCCAGCAGCTTAGGCAGCGGGGAGAGGGGCTACACCTTC
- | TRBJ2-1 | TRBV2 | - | CASSLVAYNEQFF | TGTGCCAGCAGTCTAGTCGCCTACAATGAGCAGTTCTTC
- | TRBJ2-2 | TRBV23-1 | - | CASSQKYRGRRDTGELFF | TGCGCCAGCAGTCAGAAGTATAGGGGAAGACGGGACACCGGGGAGCTGTTTTTT
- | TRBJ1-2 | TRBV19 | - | CASMGGTTYGYTF | TGTGCCAGTATGGGGGGGACCACCTATGGCTACACCTTC
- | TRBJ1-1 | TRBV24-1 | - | CATSTTSNTEAFF | TGTGCCACCAGTACAACATCGAACACTGAAGCTTTCTTT
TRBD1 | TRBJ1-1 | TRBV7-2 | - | CASSLSGQGNTEAFF | TGTGCCAGCAGCTTGTCGGGACAGGGGAACACTGAAGCTTTCTTT
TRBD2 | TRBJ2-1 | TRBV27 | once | CASSVIIAGEQFF | TGTGCCAGCAGCGTAATTATAGCGGGTGAGCAGTTCTTC
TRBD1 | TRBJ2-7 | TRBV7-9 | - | CASGTGSYEQYF | TGTGCGTCGGGGACAGGGTCCTACGAGCAGTACTTC
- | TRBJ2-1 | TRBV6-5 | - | CASRPNQAGYNEQFF | TGTGCCAGCAGGCCGAACCAAGCGGGCTACAATGAGCAGTTCTTC
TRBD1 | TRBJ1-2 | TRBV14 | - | CASRRTGDYGYTF | TGTGCCAGCAGGCGGACAGGGGACTATGGCTACACCTTC
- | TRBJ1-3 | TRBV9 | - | CASSTATSTIYF | TGTGCCAGCAGCACTGCTACGAGCACCATATATTTT
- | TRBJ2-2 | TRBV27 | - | CASSPPRARNTGELFF | TGTGCCAGCAGTCCCCCGAGGGCCAGGAACACCGGGGAGCTGTTTTTT
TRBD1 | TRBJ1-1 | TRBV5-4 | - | CASGHRTGGAGNTEAFF | TGTGCCAGCGGCCACAGGACAGGGGGCGCCGGGAACACTGAAGCTTTCTTT
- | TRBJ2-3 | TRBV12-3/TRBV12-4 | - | CASTLRGTDTQYF | TGTGCCAGCACCCTGAGGGGCACAGATACGCAGTATTTT
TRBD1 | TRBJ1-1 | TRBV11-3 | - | CASSLGDRDRAFF | TGTGCCAGCAGCTTAGGGGACAGGGATCGGGCTTTCTTT
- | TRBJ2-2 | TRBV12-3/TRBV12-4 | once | CASRAGYTGELFF | TGTGCCAGCAGGGCGGGGTACACCGGGGAGCTGTTTTTT
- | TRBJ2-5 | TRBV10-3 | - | CAISESLRQTETQYF | TGTGCCATCAGTGAGTCGTTACGACAGACAGAGACCCAGTACTTC
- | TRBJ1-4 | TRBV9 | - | CASSVEFYNEKLFF | TGTGCCAGCAGCGTCGAGTTCTATAATGAAAAACTGTTTTTT
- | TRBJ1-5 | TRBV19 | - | CASTSWAGHNQPQHF | TGTGCCAGTACCTCCTGGGCTGGACACAATCAGCCCCAGCATTTT
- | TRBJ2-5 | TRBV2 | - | CATTSWGPDETQYF | TGTGCCACCACATCATGGGGGCCCGACGAGACCCAGTACTTC
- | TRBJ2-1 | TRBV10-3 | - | CAITTSSDEQFF | TGTGCCATCACTACTAGCAGCGATGAGCAGTTCTTC
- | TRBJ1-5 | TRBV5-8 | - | CASSFSDRRDQPQHF | TGTGCCAGCAGCTTTTCCGACAGGAGAGATCAGCCCCAGCATTTT
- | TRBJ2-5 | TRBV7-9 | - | CASSLGRGAETQYF | TGTGCCAGCAGCTTAGGCAGGGGCGCTGAGACCCAGTACTTC
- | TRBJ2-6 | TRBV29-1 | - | CSVEAGDSGANVLTF | TGCAGCGTTGAAGCCGGAGACTCTGGGGCCAACGTCCTGACTTTC
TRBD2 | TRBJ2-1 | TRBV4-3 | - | CASSQDLAGVGNEQFF | TGCGCCAGCAGCCAAGATCTAGCGGGAGTTGGGAATGAGCAGTTCTTC
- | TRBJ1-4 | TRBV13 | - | CASSFYGQGGEKLFF | TGTGCCAGCAGCTTCTATGGGCAGGGAGGTGAAAAACTGTTTTTT
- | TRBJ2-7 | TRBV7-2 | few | CASSLVQAYEQYF | TGTGCCAGCAGCTTAGTCCAGGCCTACGAGCAGTACTTC
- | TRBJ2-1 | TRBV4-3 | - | CASSQGRGTWLFF | TGCGCCAGCAGCCAAGGTCGGGGTACGTGGCTGTTCTTC
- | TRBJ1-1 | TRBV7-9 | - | CASTYTEAFF | TGTGCCAGCACCTATACTGAAGCTTTCTTT
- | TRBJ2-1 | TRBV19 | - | CASRGQPNEQFF | TGTGCCAGTAGGGGGCAGCCCAATGAGCAGTTCTTC
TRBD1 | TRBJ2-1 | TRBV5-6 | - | CASSSGTGYNEQFF | TGTGCCAGCAGCTCCGGGACAGGCTACAATGAGCAGTTCTTC
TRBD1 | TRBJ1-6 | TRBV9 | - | CASSVGDRSSYNSPLHF | TGTGCCAGCAGCGTAGGGGACAGGAGCTCCTATAATTCACCCCTCCACTTT
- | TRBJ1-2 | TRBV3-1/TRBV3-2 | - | CASSRIGVGGYTF | TGTGCCAGCAGCCGGATAGGAGTGGGTGGCTACACCTTC
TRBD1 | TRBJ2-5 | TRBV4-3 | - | CASSLLRDRGQTQYF | TGCGCCAGCAGCCTATTGAGGGACAGGGGGCAGACCCAGTACTTC
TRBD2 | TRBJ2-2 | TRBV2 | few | CASSELAANTGELFF | TGTGCCAGCAGTGAACTAGCGGCCAACACCGGGGAGCTGTTTTTT
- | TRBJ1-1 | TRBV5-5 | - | CASSFLVNTEAFF | TGTGCCAGCAGCTTCTTAGTGAACACTGAAGCTTTCTTT
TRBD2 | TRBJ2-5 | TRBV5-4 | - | CASTLGGSRETQYF | TGTGCCAGCACCCTGGGAGGGTCACGGGAGACCCAGTACTTC